What follows is one T cell receptor beta chain and its context. Sequenced by immunoSEQ multiplex PCR; TCRdb stores in-frame clones only, minus some. The repertoire holds 50,000 to 75,000 clones, approximately 79% seen once, with approximately 0.38% in the top ten. This sample stems from a study of siplizumab effects on memory and regulatory T cells. The CDR3 extends over 14 amino acids. V shed 5 bases and J shed 10 bases, with 17 bases lying between them. Germline values: CDR1 SGHNT, CDR2 YENEEA. Sequences were obtained from memory CD4+ T cells sorted from blood. This TCR derives from a human donor in good health. This chain connects TRBV11-3 to TRBJ1-4; D is unclear. The CDR3 spells CASSLGRVSGKLFF. The CDR3 DNA sequence: TGTGCCAGCAGCCTCGGACGTGTATCGGGAAAACTGTTTTTT.